The entry that follows covers one T cell receptor (beta chain) sequence. As yet, its antigen is unknown. TCRdb passed the reads through MiXCR, listing each CDR3 protein once. This table has just under 550,000 distinct CDR3 sequences, around 27% appearing once. This record belongs to a study of T cell repertoires in cytomegalovirus infection. Whole-study context: Based on public TCR beta signatures, there were indications of CMV infection and of a matching HLA type.

This CDR3 comprises 15 residues. V shed 6 bases, J shed 6 bases, and the junction held 8 bases outside the gene matches. Study-level findings and limits: Pooled public TCR beta family frequency picked out CMV carriers with the relevant HLA.

V usage is TRBV12-3 or TRBV12-4 and J usage is TRBJ1-2; 12 nucleotides line up with TRBD1. What was sequenced was PBMCs. This sequence was found in a human donor in good health (CMV status not recorded). Some clones in this sample may be carry-over from other donors' samples. The CDR3 nucleotides are TGTGCCAGCAGCAGGAGGGACAGGGGGCTTAATGGCTACACCTTC. Translation: CASSRRDRGLNGYTF.